This section outlines one T cell receptor beta chain sequence together with its context. As yet, its antigen is unknown. Trimming took 3 bases from V and 1 from J, leaving 8 bases between them. CDR1 and CDR2 (germline): KGHDR, SFDVKD. CDR3 length: 15 residues. Sequencing used immunoSEQ multiplex PCR; TCRdb keeps in-frame clones, though not all of them. Among roughly 140,000 clones listed, more than 70% were seen once. The entry originates in a study of T cell responses to AZD1222 COVID-19 vaccine. The study's findings and limits: Reportedly, close to half of spike-specific TCRs are directed against unmutated variant regions. Mostly white British, mostly female donors; authors suggested clonal diversity may be underestimated.

The chain joins TRBV24-1 to TRBJ2-2, with no clear D. The source of this sequence is an adult in good health. Sample: peripheral blood, taken on day 0 of AZD1222 vaccination. The chain's CDR3 is CATSDRHKNTGELFF. CDR3 DNA sequence: TGTGCCACCAGTGATCGGCACAAGAACACCGGGGAGCTGTTTTTT.